This T cell receptor beta chain appears in the sequencing data of a study of T cells after yellow fever vaccination. This CDR3 is built from 16 residues. J was trimmed by 4 bases and V by 0 bases; bases with no gene match: 6. CDR1 and CDR2 from the germline V gene are SGHAT and FQNNGV. This clonotype has a count of ten or more. By 5'RACE template switching, TCR cDNA was produced, with a universal primer site and UMIs added in the process. MiXCR, run by TCRdb on the 5' RACE reads, gives a single entry per CDR3 protein. There are a few hundred thousand distinct CDR3 sequences in the sample; roughly 4% occur only once, and around 19% lies in the top ten.

The sequence came from a young man who received the YFV17D yellow fever vaccine. The rearrangement joins TRBV11-2 to TRBJ1-2, with 9 nucleotides matching TRBD1. The sample was PBMCs, taken 15 days after the yellow fever booster vaccination. CDR3 residues: CASSLDSGTGPYGYTF. In DNA form, the CDR3 reads TGTGCCAGCAGCTTAGATTCCGGGACAGGGCCCTATGGCTACACCTTC.